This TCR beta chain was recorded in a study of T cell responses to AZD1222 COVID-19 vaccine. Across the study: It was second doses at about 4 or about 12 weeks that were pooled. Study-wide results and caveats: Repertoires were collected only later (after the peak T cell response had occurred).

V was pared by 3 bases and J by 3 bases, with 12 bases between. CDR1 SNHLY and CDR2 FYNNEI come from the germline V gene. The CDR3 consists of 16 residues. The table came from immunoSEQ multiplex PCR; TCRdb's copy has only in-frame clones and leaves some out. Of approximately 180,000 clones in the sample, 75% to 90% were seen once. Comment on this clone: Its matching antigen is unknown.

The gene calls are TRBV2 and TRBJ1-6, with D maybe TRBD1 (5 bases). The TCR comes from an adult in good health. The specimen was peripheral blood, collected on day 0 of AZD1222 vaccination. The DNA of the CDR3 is TGTGCCAGCAGTGAGTTCAGGGACGTCTATAATTCACCCCTCCACTTT. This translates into CASSEFRDVYNSPLHF.